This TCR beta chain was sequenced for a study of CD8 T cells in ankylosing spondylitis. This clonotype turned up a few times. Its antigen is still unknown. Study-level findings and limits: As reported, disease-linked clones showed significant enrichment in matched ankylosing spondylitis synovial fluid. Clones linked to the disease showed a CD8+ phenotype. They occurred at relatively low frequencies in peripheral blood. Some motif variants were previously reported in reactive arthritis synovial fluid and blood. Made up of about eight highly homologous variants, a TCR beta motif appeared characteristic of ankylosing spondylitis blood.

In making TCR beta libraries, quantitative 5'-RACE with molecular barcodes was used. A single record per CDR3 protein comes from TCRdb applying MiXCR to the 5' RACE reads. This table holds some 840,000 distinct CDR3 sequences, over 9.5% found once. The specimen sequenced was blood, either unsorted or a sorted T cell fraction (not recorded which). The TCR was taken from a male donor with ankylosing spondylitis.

CDR3: CASSPRQPGNEKLFF. CDR3 coding DNA: TGCGCCAGCAGCCCTCGACAGCCGGGTAATGAAAAACTGTTTTTT. This chain uses TRBV5-1 with TRBJ1-4; D may be TRBD1 (5 bases). The germline V and J ends were trimmed by 4 bases and 4 bases, with 14 bases remaining between them. This CDR3 has 15 amino acids. Germline V CDR1 and CDR2: SGHRS, YFSETQ.